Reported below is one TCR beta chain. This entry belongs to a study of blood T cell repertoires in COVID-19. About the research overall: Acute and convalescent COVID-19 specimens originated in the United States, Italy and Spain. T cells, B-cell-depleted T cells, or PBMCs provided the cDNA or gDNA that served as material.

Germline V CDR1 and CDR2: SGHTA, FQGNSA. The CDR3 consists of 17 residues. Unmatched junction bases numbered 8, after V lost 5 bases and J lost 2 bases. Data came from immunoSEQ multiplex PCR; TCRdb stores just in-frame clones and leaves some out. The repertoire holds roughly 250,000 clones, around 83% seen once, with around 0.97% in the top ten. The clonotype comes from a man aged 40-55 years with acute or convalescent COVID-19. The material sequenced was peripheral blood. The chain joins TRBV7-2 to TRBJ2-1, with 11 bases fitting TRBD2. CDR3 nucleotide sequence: TGTGCCAGCAGCCTTAGCGGGGGGGCAAGAGCCTACAATGAGCAGTTCTTC. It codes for CASSLSGGARAYNEQFF.